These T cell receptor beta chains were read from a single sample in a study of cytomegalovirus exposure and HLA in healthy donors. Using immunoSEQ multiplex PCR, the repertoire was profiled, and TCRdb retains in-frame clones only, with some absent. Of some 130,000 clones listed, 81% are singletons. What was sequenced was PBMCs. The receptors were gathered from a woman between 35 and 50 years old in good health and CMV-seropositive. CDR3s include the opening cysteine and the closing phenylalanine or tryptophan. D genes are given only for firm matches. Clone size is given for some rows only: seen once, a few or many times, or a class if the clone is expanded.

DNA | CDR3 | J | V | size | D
TGTGCCACCTTATCTAAGGGGGTCTCGAACACTGAAGCTTTCTTT | CATLSKGVSNTEAFF | TRBJ1-1 | TRBV19 | few | NA
TGTGCCAGCAGTCCCTGGACTAGCCAAACAGGTGAGCAGTTCTTC | CASSPWTSQTGEQFF | TRBJ2-1 | TRBV27 | NA | TRBD2
TGTGCCAGCAGCGAAGTGACAGGGGGGTACTCTGGGGCCAACGTCCTGACTTTC | CASSEVTGGYSGANVLTF | TRBJ2-6 | TRBV9 | NA | TRBD1
TGTGCCTGCCGGCGGGGATACAATGAGCAGTTCTTC | CACRRGYNEQFF | TRBJ2-1 | TRBV30 | once | NA
TGCGCCAGCAGCCAAGGGCCCCACGGGGAACTACAAGAGACCCAGTACTTC | CASSQGPHGELQETQYF | TRBJ2-5 | TRBV4-1 | NA | NA
TGTGCCTGGAGTCCCTCGGCGGCCTACGAGCAGTACTTC | CAWSPSAAYEQYF | TRBJ2-7 | TRBV30 | NA | NA
TGTGCCAGCAGGACCCGGGGTAGCGGGGGAAATGAGCAGTTCTTC | CASRTRGSGGNEQFF | TRBJ2-1 | TRBV7-3 | few | TRBD2
TGTGCCAGCAGTGGCGGGAACACTGAAGCTTTCTTT | CASSGGNTEAFF | TRBJ1-1 | TRBV7-3 | NA | NA
TGTGCCAGCAGCTTTCTAGCGGGAGTAGATACGCAGTATTTT | CASSFLAGVDTQYF | TRBJ2-3 | TRBV11-2 | once | TRBD2
TGTGCCAGCACCGATATTAGCTTCTCCTACAATGAGCAGTTCTTC | CASTDISFSYNEQFF | TRBJ2-1 | TRBV2 | NA | NA
TGTGCCAGCAGCTTAGGGTCAGGGATGGGGGAGACCCAGTACTTC | CASSLGSGMGETQYF | TRBJ2-5 | TRBV11-2 | few | NA
TGTGCCAGCAGGCCCTCAGGGTTGGGCACTGAAGCTTTCTTT | CASRPSGLGTEAFF | TRBJ1-1 | TRBV28 | NA | NA
TGTGCCAGCAGCTATGAAGGGAGACAGGGGGTCTACGTGGAGCAGTACTTC | CASSYEGRQGVYVEQYF | TRBJ2-7 | TRBV5-6 | once | TRBD1
TGTGCCAGCAGCCCGAACACAGGGTACAATGAGCAGTTCTTC | CASSPNTGYNEQFF | TRBJ2-1 | TRBV7-3 | once | NA
TGTGCCAGCAGCGTAGACGGGGGCTCCTACGAGCAGTACTTC | CASSVDGGSYEQYF | TRBJ2-7 | TRBV9 | few | NA
TGTGCCAGCAGCCGGCAGGGGGCCAACACTGAAGCTTTCTTT | CASSRQGANTEAFF | TRBJ1-1 | TRBV5-4 | once | TRBD1
TGTGCCAGCAGTGCACAGAGCAATCAGCCCCAGCATTTT | CASSAQSNQPQHF | TRBJ1-5 | TRBV2 | NA | NA
TGTGCCAGCAGCTTACGAGAAACTGAAGCTTTCTTT | CASSLRETEAFF | TRBJ1-1 | TRBV28 | NA | NA
TGCAGTACCCCGGGGGGGAATGGCTACACCTTC | CSTPGGNGYTF | TRBJ1-2 | TRBV20-1 | once | NA
TGTGCCAGCACCCCCCTGCGGGGCTATAGCAATCAGCCCCAGCATTTT | CASTPLRGYSNQPQHF | TRBJ1-5 | TRBV6-6 | NA | NA
TGCGCCAGCAGCCAAGAAGGGGGTACAGGGGGGTCAATCTATGGCTACACCTTC | CASSQEGGTGGSIYGYTF | TRBJ1-2 | TRBV4-1 | NA | TRBD1
TGTGCCAGCAGGGGGTTGACAGAGGGCAATCAGCCCCAGCATTTT | CASRGLTEGNQPQHF | TRBJ1-5 | TRBV19 | NA | TRBD1
TGTGCAAGTCGCCCTACCATTAACCTCTACGAGCAGTACTTC | CASRPTINLYEQYF | TRBJ2-7 | TRBV12-2 | NA | NA
TGTGCCAGCACCAGGGACAGCTTTAATCAGCCCCAGCATTTT | CASTRDSFNQPQHF | TRBJ1-5 | TRBV6-1 | NA | TRBD1
TGTGCCAGCAGCCCAGTTGGGACAGGGCCTATTCAGCCCCAGCATTTT | CASSPVGTGPIQPQHF | TRBJ1-5 | TRBV7-2 | NA | TRBD1
TGTGCCAGCAGCAGGCGGGCGCTGGACAATGAGCAGTTCTTC | CASSRRALDNEQFF | TRBJ2-1 | TRBV7-9 | few | NA
TGTGCCAGCAGTTTGTTGGACAGGGTTCAGGAAAAACTGTTTTTT | CASSLLDRVQEKLFF | TRBJ1-4 | TRBV27 | NA | TRBD1
TGTGCCAGTAGTATCTCCCAGGTTGAAGCTTTCTTT | CASSISQVEAFF | TRBJ1-1 | TRBV19 | NA | NA
TGTGCCAGCAGCCAAGGGGGCTCGCCTAATGAAAAACTGTTTTTT | CASSQGGSPNEKLFF | TRBJ1-4 | TRBV28 | once | TRBD1
TGTGCCAGCAGCTTCAGGGACTATAATTCACCCCTCCACTTT | CASSFRDYNSPLHF | TRBJ1-6 | TRBV7-2 | NA | NA
TGTGCCAGCAGCTCCCGGGGAGAAGAGACCCAGTACTTC | CASSSRGEETQYF | TRBJ2-5 | TRBV7-9 | NA | NA
TGTGCCAGCACCATGAGTCGACTAGCGGGGGGCACAGATACGCAGTATTTT | CASTMSRLAGGTDTQYF | TRBJ2-3 | TRBV28 | NA | TRBD2
TGCGCCAGCAGCTGGACTAGCGGGGGGGCCAATGAGCAGTTCTTC | CASSWTSGGANEQFF | TRBJ2-1 | TRBV5-1 | few | TRBD2
TGCGCCAGCAGCCAAGAGGCCACCCCTAGCGGGGGGGGTACGCAGTATTTT | CASSQEATPSGGGTQYF | TRBJ2-3 | TRBV4-1 | NA | TRBD2
TGTGCCAGCAGCCGCCCTCTCGGGGGGCTTGACACCGGGGAGCTGTTTTTT | CASSRPLGGLDTGELFF | TRBJ2-2 | TRBV11-2 | NA | NA
TGTGCCAGCAAGTGGGGGGGGAATGAGCAGTTCTTC | CASKWGGNEQFF | TRBJ2-1 | TRBV2 | few | TRBD2
TGTGCCAGCAGTGACCCCGGGACAAGGCAAGAGACCCAGTACTTC | CASSDPGTRQETQYF | TRBJ2-5 | TRBV2 | NA | NA
TGTGCCTGGTTGGAGCGGGGCAGGGCATCAGATACGCAGTATTTT | CAWLERGRASDTQYF | TRBJ2-3 | TRBV30 | NA | TRBD2
TGTGCCAGCCAAAGAGAGGACACCATATATTTT | CASQREDTIYF | TRBJ1-3 | TRBV6-5 | NA | NA
TGCGCCAGCAGCTTGCTATCAGGGGATGGCTACACCTTC | CASSLLSGDGYTF | TRBJ1-2 | TRBV5-1 | NA | NA
TGTGCCAGCAGTTTATTCTACAGTGGCTACACCTTC | CASSLFYSGYTF | TRBJ1-2 | TRBV28 | NA | NA